This T cell receptor (beta chain) was sequenced for a study of cytomegalovirus exposure and HLA in healthy donors. Study-level information: Early released data comprised about 85 million unique TCRs from HLA-typed donors. Among the 350 to 400 donors who were genotyped, roughly 86% fell in the genetic ancestry cluster that is associated with self-reported Caucasian donors.

In the PCR, 60 Vbeta and 13 Jbeta primers were used. The method was immunoSEQ multiplex PCR; TCRdb's version includes in-frame clones alone and lacks a portion of them. The sample lists around 110,000 clones; less than 85% were seen once. Concerning this clone itself: The antigen remains unidentified.

Germline V gene sequence: CDR1 MNHEY, CDR2 SMNVEV (reference sequence). Trimming at V came to 5 bases and at J to 5 bases, leaving 9 bases not matched to a gene. The CDR3 is 16 residues long. Findings and caveats of the study: Altogether, around 160 TCR beta chains were recorded as cytomegalovirus-associated. Accurate prediction of most subjects' HLA-A and HLA-B alleles from TCR beta sequences was reported.

The sequence was obtained from a man between 18 and 35 years old in good health and CMV-seronegative. The gene calls are TRBV27 and TRBJ2-1, with TRBD2 matching over 10 bases. Sequencing was performed on PBMCs. The CDR3, as DNA: TGTGCCAGCAGTGGCCTCCTAGCGGGGGAAAACAATGAGCAGTTCTTC. Translating it yields CASSGLLAGENNEQFF.